The TCR beta chain under discussion was sequenced for a study of response to subunit inactivated influenza vaccine. In germline, CDR1 is SQVTM, CDR2 ANQGSEA. The V and J ends lost 4 bases and 0 bases, in that order; junction bases with no gene match: 0. The CDR3 consists of 13 residues. This clonotype was counted only a few times. The antigen is not known. Points from the study as a whole: It was the authors' suggestion that each seasonal influenza vaccination recruits few new T cells.

In TCRdb, the RT-PCR reads were re-called with MiXCR into one record per CDR3 protein. Among some 520,000 distinct CDR3 sequences listed, 15% to 20% were seen once. Sequences were derived from CD4+ T cells sorted from PBMCs, sampled roughly 24 months after vaccination. The rearrangement joins TRBV29-1 to TRBJ2-3, with TRBD2 matching over 8 bases. The TCR sequence derives from a man between 50 and 75 years old who received an inactivated influenza vaccine. DNA of the CDR3: TGCAGCGTTGCTAGCGGGAGCACAGATACGCAGTATTTT. The encoded protein is CSVASGSTDTQYF.